This T cell receptor (beta chain) was identified in a study of tumor-infiltrating lymphocytes in primary liver carcinoma. About the research overall: Measuring about 4 to 10 cm across, the tumors were staged as T1-T3 N0M0. Per sample, productive TCRbeta reads numbered roughly 3.65 to 8 million, similar across tissue types.

The template, approximately 500 ng total RNA, yielded TCR beta cDNA made with a constant-region primer. Modified slightly, ARM-PCR produced TCR beta libraries over three nested multiplex PCR rounds. A C-beta reverse primer and TRBV1-TRBV30 forward primers served in each of the first two PCR rounds, at 9 to 10 cycles apiece. MiXCR, run by TCRdb on the multiplex PCR reads, gives a single entry per CDR3 protein. The sample lists about 100,000 distinct CDR3 sequences; more than 65% were seen once. This clonotype has more than one count but fewer than ten. Without any cell sorting, 20-30 mg of bulk tissue yielded co-extracted RNA and DNA. Per germline, CDR1 MDHEN and CDR2 SYDVKM. There are 19 residues in the CDR3. After removal of 6 bases from V and 2 bases from J, the junction contained 13 bases not matched to a gene.

The gene calls are TRBV28 and TRBJ2-1; 13 nucleotides line up with TRBD2. This receptor was obtained from a woman between 55 and 75 years old with primary liver carcinoma and hepatitis B virus infection. The sequenced material came from liver tumor tissue from sampling region 5. Subset given: tumor region T5, tumor centre. CDR3 sequence: CASSPSGLAGVRAYNEQFF. As DNA, the CDR3 is TGTGCCAGCAGCCCGTCCGGACTAGCGGGAGTTAGGGCCTACAATGAGCAGTTCTTC.